Listed below are T cell receptor beta chains from one sample, sequenced in a study of cytomegalovirus exposure and HLA in healthy donors. TCRdb keeps only in-frame clones here, not all; method: immunoSEQ multiplex PCR. The top ten clones hold 1.1% of a sample with under 95,000 clones, about three quarters of them seen once. Material: PBMCs. Every receptor here comes from a male donor in good health and CMV-seronegative. Each CDR3 is given with its conserved first and last residue. Fields, in order: V gene, clone size, J gene, D gene, CDR3 protein, CDR3 DNA. D genes are given only for firm matches. Clone sizes are given selectively: once, few, many, or a class where the clone is expanded.

v_call: TRBV2; clone_size: .; j_call: TRBJ2-7; d_call: .; cdr3_aa: CASSFSGVPSHEQYF; cdr3_nt: TGTGCCAGCAGTTTTTCAGGGGTCCCCTCCCACGAGCAGTACTTC
v_call: TRBV11-2; clone_size: .; j_call: TRBJ2-7; d_call: .; cdr3_aa: CASSSNGRVEQYF; cdr3_nt: TGTGCCAGCAGCTCAAATGGCAGGGTCGAGCAGTACTTC
v_call: TRBV7-9; clone_size: .; j_call: TRBJ2-7; d_call: .; cdr3_aa: CASSYTGSVGSEQYF; cdr3_nt: TGTGCCAGCAGCTACACCGGGTCCGTAGGTTCCGAGCAGTACTTC
v_call: TRBV6-5; clone_size: .; j_call: TRBJ2-1; d_call: .; cdr3_aa: CASSYGRRSSYNEQFF; cdr3_nt: TGTGCCAGCAGTTACGGTCGGAGAAGCTCCTACAATGAGCAGTTCTTC
v_call: TRBV5-1; clone_size: .; j_call: TRBJ1-3; d_call: TRBD1; cdr3_aa: CASSVTGGSSGNTIYF; cdr3_nt: TGCGCCAGCAGCGTTACAGGGGGGAGCTCTGGAAACACCATATATTTT
v_call: TRBV27; clone_size: few; j_call: TRBJ1-2; d_call: TRBD1; cdr3_aa: CASKYLKGQGDYGYTF; cdr3_nt: TGTGCCAGCAAATACCTTAAGGGACAGGGGGACTATGGCTACACCTTC
v_call: TRBV19; clone_size: .; j_call: TRBJ2-3; d_call: .; cdr3_aa: CASSIPGSTDTQYF; cdr3_nt: TGTGCCAGTAGTATCCCAGGGAGCACAGATACGCAGTATTTT
v_call: TRBV7-9; clone_size: few; j_call: TRBJ2-6; d_call: TRBD1; cdr3_aa: CASSLGMTGPLSGANVLTF; cdr3_nt: TGTGCCAGCAGCTTAGGCATGACAGGGCCCCTCTCTGGGGCCAACGTCCTGACTTTC
v_call: TRBV7-9; clone_size: .; j_call: TRBJ1-6; d_call: .; cdr3_aa: CASSLEQGVYNSPLHF; cdr3_nt: TGTGCCAGCAGCTTAGAGCAGGGCGTCTATAATTCACCCCTCCACTTT
v_call: TRBV15; clone_size: .; j_call: TRBJ2-7; d_call: .; cdr3_aa: CATSRVRFSEQYF; cdr3_nt: TGTGCCACCAGCAGAGTCAGGTTTTCCGAGCAGTACTTC
v_call: TRBV27; clone_size: .; j_call: TRBJ2-2; d_call: TRBD1; cdr3_aa: CASSPRQGASGELFF; cdr3_nt: TGTGCCAGCAGTCCTAGACAGGGGGCGAGCGGGGAGCTGTTTTTT
v_call: TRBV18; clone_size: few; j_call: TRBJ1-2; d_call: TRBD1; cdr3_aa: CASSSPGQGDYGYTF; cdr3_nt: TGTGCCAGCTCATCGCCGGGACAGGGGGACTATGGCTACACCTTC
v_call: TRBV15; clone_size: .; j_call: TRBJ2-5; d_call: .; cdr3_aa: CATSRESRGTQYF; cdr3_nt: TGTGCCACCAGCAGAGAATCCAGGGGGACCCAGTACTTC
v_call: TRBV19; clone_size: few; j_call: TRBJ2-1; d_call: .; cdr3_aa: CASSLSPRQSSYNEQFF; cdr3_nt: TGTGCCAGTAGTCTTTCACCCCGACAGAGCTCCTACAATGAGCAGTTCTTC
v_call: TRBV5-4; clone_size: .; j_call: TRBJ1-3; d_call: TRBD1; cdr3_aa: CASSLIGDRASKSGNTIYF; cdr3_nt: TGTGCCAGCAGCTTGATAGGGGACAGGGCCTCCAAATCTGGAAACACCATATATTTT
v_call: TRBV6-1; clone_size: .; j_call: TRBJ1-1; d_call: .; cdr3_aa: CASSEWRGLNTEAFF; cdr3_nt: TGTGCCAGCAGTGAATGGCGGGGTTTGAACACTGAAGCTTTCTTT
v_call: TRBV5-1; clone_size: .; j_call: TRBJ2-1; d_call: TRBD2; cdr3_aa: CASSLDPAGDSYNEQFF; cdr3_nt: TGCGCCAGCAGCTTGGATCCAGCGGGGGACTCCTACAATGAGCAGTTCTTC
v_call: TRBV15; clone_size: .; j_call: TRBJ2-7; d_call: .; cdr3_aa: CATSTGQFGAYEQYF; cdr3_nt: TGTGCCACCAGCACCGGACAATTTGGCGCCTACGAGCAGTACTTC
v_call: TRBV6-6; clone_size: .; j_call: TRBJ2-3; d_call: .; cdr3_aa: CASSYSQSRTDTQYF; cdr3_nt: TGTGCCAGCAGTTACTCGCAGTCTCGCACAGATACGCAGTATTTT
v_call: TRBV9; clone_size: few; j_call: TRBJ1-3; d_call: TRBD1; cdr3_aa: CASSAFGQGDTIYF; cdr3_nt: TGTGCCAGCAGCGCCTTCGGACAGGGGGACACCATATATTTT
v_call: TRBV2; clone_size: .; j_call: TRBJ1-1; d_call: .; cdr3_aa: CASSPTRKHTEAFF; cdr3_nt: TGTGCCAGCAGTCCCACGCGGAAACACACTGAAGCTTTCTTT
v_call: TRBV7-2; clone_size: .; j_call: TRBJ2-7; d_call: TRBD1; cdr3_aa: CASSSRTGYEQYF; cdr3_nt: TGTGCCAGCAGCTCTCGGACAGGCTACGAGCAGTACTTC
v_call: TRBV6-4; clone_size: .; j_call: TRBJ1-5; d_call: TRBD1; cdr3_aa: CASLRRVQGDQPQHF; cdr3_nt: TGTGCCAGCCTGCGACGGGTACAGGGGGATCAGCCCCAGCATTTT
v_call: TRBV9; clone_size: .; j_call: TRBJ2-7; d_call: .; cdr3_aa: CASSVRFESYEQYF; cdr3_nt: TGTGCCAGCAGCGTCAGGTTCGAATCCTACGAGCAGTACTTC
v_call: TRBV6-1; clone_size: .; j_call: TRBJ1-4; d_call: .; cdr3_aa: CASSRLQGSYEKLFF; cdr3_nt: TGTGCCAGCAGTCGACTCCAGGGATCATATGAAAAACTGTTTTTT
v_call: TRBV28; clone_size: .; j_call: TRBJ1-4; d_call: TRBD1; cdr3_aa: CASRRTGRGEKLFF; cdr3_nt: TGTGCCAGCAGAAGGACAGGGAGAGGGGAAAAACTGTTTTTT
v_call: TRBV7-2; clone_size: once; j_call: TRBJ2-5; d_call: .; cdr3_aa: CASSQDRWVTQYF; cdr3_nt: TGTGCCAGCAGCCAAGACAGATGGGTGACCCAGTACTTC
v_call: TRBV5-1; clone_size: .; j_call: TRBJ1-6; d_call: TRBD1; cdr3_aa: CASSRRGQGDLVSPLHF; cdr3_nt: TGCGCCAGCAGCCGAAGGGGACAGGGTGACTTGGTTTCACCCCTCCACTTT
v_call: TRBV11-3; clone_size: once; j_call: TRBJ1-1; d_call: .; cdr3_aa: CASSTTWNTEAFF; cdr3_nt: TGTGCCAGCAGCACGACATGGAACACTGAAGCTTTCTTT
v_call: TRBV21-1; clone_size: .; j_call: TRBJ1-1; d_call: .; cdr3_aa: CASRQGLLTEAFF; cdr3_nt: TGTGCCAGCAGACAGGGTCTCCTCACTGAAGCTTTCTTT
v_call: TRBV5-6; clone_size: once; j_call: TRBJ2-7; d_call: TRBD1; cdr3_aa: CASSFFEQGSSYEQYF; cdr3_nt: TGTGCCAGCAGCTTTTTCGAACAGGGGAGCTCCTACGAGCAGTACTTC
v_call: TRBV5-6; clone_size: .; j_call: TRBJ2-7; d_call: TRBD1; cdr3_aa: CASSIPQGYEQYF; cdr3_nt: TGTGCCAGCAGCATACCACAGGGGTACGAGCAGTACTTC
v_call: TRBV7-8; clone_size: .; j_call: TRBJ1-2; d_call: TRBD1; cdr3_aa: CASSARTGIYFNYGYTF; cdr3_nt: TGTGCCAGCAGCGCTCGGACAGGGATCTATTTTAACTATGGCTACACCTTC
v_call: TRBV6-5; clone_size: .; j_call: TRBJ2-2; d_call: .; cdr3_aa: CASSWGGGNTGELFF; cdr3_nt: TGTGCCAGCAGTTGGGGAGGTGGAAACACCGGGGAGCTGTTTTTT
v_call: TRBV7-2; clone_size: .; j_call: TRBJ1-5; d_call: TRBD1; cdr3_aa: CASSLTGQGAASNQPQHF; cdr3_nt: TGTGCCAGCAGCCTGACGGGACAGGGGGCCGCAAGCAATCAGCCCCAGCATTTT
v_call: TRBV7-8; clone_size: .; j_call: TRBJ2-3; d_call: TRBD2; cdr3_aa: CASSPGLAGGRSTDTQYF; cdr3_nt: TGTGCCAGCAGCCCGGGACTAGCGGGGGGCCGGAGCACAGATACGCAGTATTTT
v_call: TRBV5-1; clone_size: .; j_call: TRBJ1-6; d_call: .; cdr3_aa: CASSISQGIGSPLHF; cdr3_nt: TGCGCCAGCAGCATCAGCCAGGGTATAGGATCACCCCTCCACTTT
v_call: TRBV19; clone_size: .; j_call: TRBJ1-4; d_call: TRBD1; cdr3_aa: CASSPTGVALFF; cdr3_nt: TGTGCCAGTAGTCCGACAGGGGTGGCACTGTTTTTT
v_call: TRBV7-2; clone_size: .; j_call: TRBJ2-5; d_call: .; cdr3_aa: CASSLGSTRQETQYF; cdr3_nt: TGTGCCAGCAGCTTGGGCAGCACTAGGCAAGAGACCCAGTACTTC
v_call: TRBV28; clone_size: few; j_call: TRBJ1-5; d_call: .; cdr3_aa: CASSFARNQPQHF; cdr3_nt: TGTGCCAGCAGTTTTGCCAGGAATCAGCCCCAGCATTTT
v_call: TRBV6-1; clone_size: .; j_call: TRBJ2-7; d_call: .; cdr3_aa: CASSENRQNKYF; cdr3_nt: TGTGCCAGCAGTGAAAATAGACAGAATAAGTACTTC
v_call: TRBV5-1; clone_size: .; j_call: TRBJ2-1; d_call: TRBD2; cdr3_aa: CASSASQVLAAAGNEQFF; cdr3_nt: TGCGCCAGCAGCGCCTCCCAAGTTCTAGCGGCCGCGGGGAATGAGCAGTTCTTC
v_call: TRBV19; clone_size: .; j_call: TRBJ2-7; d_call: .; cdr3_aa: CASSMGQHSYEQYF; cdr3_nt: TGTGCCAGTAGTATGGGCCAGCACTCCTACGAGCAGTACTTC
v_call: TRBV28; clone_size: .; j_call: TRBJ1-4; d_call: .; cdr3_aa: CASSPDGRNEKLFF; cdr3_nt: TGTGCCAGCAGTCCCGACGGCAGGAATGAAAAACTGTTTTTT
v_call: TRBV30; clone_size: .; j_call: TRBJ1-5; d_call: .; cdr3_aa: CAWSAPSGSGYQPQNF; cdr3_nt: TGTGCCTGGAGCGCTCCCTCAGGATCAGGGTATCAGCCCCAGAATTTT
v_call: TRBV13; clone_size: .; j_call: TRBJ1-1; d_call: .; cdr3_aa: CASSLAGKGLSNTEAFF; cdr3_nt: TGTGCCAGCAGCTTAGCCGGAAAGGGACTGTCGAACACTGAAGCTTTCTTT
v_call: TRBV4-3; clone_size: .; j_call: TRBJ1-4; d_call: TRBD1; cdr3_aa: CASSQGVGTGMTNEKLFF; cdr3_nt: TGCGCCAGCAGCCAAGGAGTAGGGACAGGGATGACTAATGAAAAACTGTTTTTT
v_call: TRBV5-4; clone_size: once; j_call: TRBJ1-1; d_call: .; cdr3_aa: CASSFRDLNTEAFF; cdr3_nt: TGTGCCAGCAGCTTCAGGGACTTAAACACTGAAGCTTTCTTT
v_call: TRBV6-6; clone_size: few; j_call: TRBJ1-1; d_call: .; cdr3_aa: CASSYSAVFTEAFF; cdr3_nt: TGTGCCAGCAGTTACTCGGCAGTTTTCACTGAAGCTTTCTTT
v_call: TRBV29-1; clone_size: .; j_call: TRBJ2-7; d_call: TRBD2; cdr3_aa: CSVGSGEGFEQYF; cdr3_nt: TGCAGCGTTGGGAGCGGGGAGGGGTTCGAGCAGTACTTC
v_call: TRBV6-1; clone_size: .; j_call: TRBJ1-2; d_call: .; cdr3_aa: CASSEFREGGYTF; cdr3_nt: TGTGCCAGCAGTGAGTTTAGGGAGGGGGGCTACACCTTC
v_call: TRBV6-5; clone_size: .; j_call: TRBJ2-5; d_call: .; cdr3_aa: CASSSETGGETQYF; cdr3_nt: TGTGCCAGCAGTTCGGAGACAGGCGGAGAGACCCAGTACTTC
v_call: TRBV29-1; clone_size: once; j_call: TRBJ1-2; d_call: .; cdr3_aa: CSVDEQGSHGYTF; cdr3_nt: TGCAGCGTTGACGAACAGGGCAGTCATGGCTACACCTTC
v_call: TRBV7-2; clone_size: .; j_call: TRBJ1-2; d_call: .; cdr3_aa: CASSLAVAYGYTF; cdr3_nt: TGTGCCAGCAGCTTAGCAGTGGCCTATGGCTACACCTTC